The 25 T cell receptor beta chains below all came from one sample that was sequenced in a study of T cell changes during pregnancy in multiple sclerosis. The repertoire was sequenced with immunoSEQ multiplex PCR; TCRdb's copy has only in-frame clones and lacks some. The table shows approximately 43,000 clones, with 85% to 95% occurring only once. The specimen comprised CD8+ T cells from peripheral blood mononuclear cells, sampled after pregnancy. All receptors derive from a female donor with multiple sclerosis, enrolled in a pregnancy study.

The CDR3 region has the DNA TGTGCCAGCAGCTCGACAGGGGGTAATTCACCCCTCCACTTT. Translating gives CASSSTGGNSPLHF. The rearrangement uses TRBV13 and TRBJ1-6; 9 bases match TRBD1. Germline V gives CDR1 PRHDT, CDR2 FYEKMQ (reference sequence). The CDR3 totals 14 residues. Trimming at V came to 4 bases and at J to 6 bases, leaving 1 base not matched to a gene.

The chain couples TRBV6-5 to TRBJ2-7, with 7 positions matching TRBD1. The ends lost 6 bases at V and 4 bases at J; junction bases unmatched: 12. The CDR3 consists of 15 residues. CDR1 is MNHEY and CDR2 is SVGAGI in the germline V gene. CDR3 protein: CASSLRQGILYEQYF. CDR3 DNA: TGTGCCAGCAGCCTACGACAGGGAATACTTTACGAGCAGTACTTC.

The rearrangement joins TRBV2 to TRBJ2-7; no clear D. The CDR3 has 12 residues. The V and J ends lost 5 bases and 3 bases respectively, with 8 bases between them. Germline V gene sequence: CDR1 SNHLY, CDR2 FYNNEI. CDR3 loop: CASSFPGYEQYF. The CDR3 DNA is TGTGCCAGCAGTTTCCCAGGCTACGAGCAGTACTTC.

The chain joins TRBV12-2 to TRBJ1-5; TRBD1 is the table's D call, not checked against the DNA. TRBV12-2 counts as a pseudogene. This CDR3 spans 15 amino acids. CDR3 coding DNA: TGTGCAAGTCGCCGGACAGGGGGCCCGCATCAGCCCCAGCATTTT. Translated: CASRRTGGPHQPQHF.

The gene calls are TRBV27 and TRBJ2-2; TRBD1 aligns across 11 bases. This CDR3 has 17 amino acids. V lost 3 bases to trimming and J lost 5 bases; unmatched junction nucleotides: 8. Germline V gene sequence: CDR1 MNHEY, CDR2 SMNVEV (reference sequence). The CDR3 sequence: CASSLGTGGLRTGELFF. The CDR3 DNA is TGTGCCAGCAGTTTGGGGACAGGGGGGTTGAGGACCGGGGAGCTGTTTTTT.

The rearrangement links TRBV19 to TRBJ2-7; 12 bases map to TRBD2. With V trimmed by 4 bases and J by 5 bases, 3 bases remained unmatched. This CDR3 spans 14 amino acids. Germline CDR1 is LNHDA and CDR2 is SQIVND (reference sequence). The CDR3 here is CASSRTSGTHEQYF. CDR3 in DNA: TGTGCCAGTAGTAGGACTAGCGGGACCCACGAGCAGTACTTC.

V and J are TRBV27 and TRBJ1-5; 10 positions agree with TRBD1. In germline, CDR1 is MNHEY, CDR2 SMNVEV (reference sequence). V trimming: 9 bases; J trimming: 6 bases; junction bases outside the gene matches: 14. This CDR3 is 16 amino acids long. CDR3 sequence reads: CARGDRGTAEGQPQHF. The CDR3 nucleotides are TGTGCCAGAGGGGACAGGGGTACGGCGGAGGGTCAGCCCCAGCATTTT.

This clone was counted only a few times. The J gene is TRBJ1-1, the V gene TRBV7-6; perhaps TRBD1 as D (5 bases). V was clipped by 4 bases and J by 5 bases, with 8 bases between them. Germline-derived CDR1 and CDR2 are SGHVS and FNYEAQ. The CDR3 has 12 amino acids. CDR3 loop: CASSSQATEAFF. CDR3 sequence (DNA): TGTGCCAGCAGCTCACAGGCGACTGAAGCTTTCTTT.

V gene TRBV6-1 combines with J gene TRBJ1-4, with D possibly TRBD1 on 5 matching bases. Looked up from germline, CDR1 is MNHNS and CDR2 is SASEGT. V lost 6 bases and J lost 0, with 11 bases in between. This CDR3 contains 15 residues. The chain's CDR3 is CASSRQPATNEKLFF. The DNA of the CDR3 is TGTGCCAGCAGCAGACAGCCTGCAACTAATGAAAAACTGTTTTTT.

The chain joins TRBV4-3 to TRBJ1-1; D is undetermined. The CDR3 is made up of 15 amino acids. V was shortened by 0 bases and J by 7 bases, with 15 bases between the two germline ends. Germline V gene lookup returns CDR1 LGHNA and CDR2 YSLEER. This CDR3 reads CASSQDSRESDEAFF. The CDR3, as DNA: TGCGCCAGCAGCCAAGATAGTAGGGAGTCTGATGAAGCTTTCTTT.

In this sample, this clone turned up a few times. The chain is built from TRBV4-2 and TRBJ2-7; 14 bases are a match to TRBD2. J gave up 3 bases and V 3 bases, and 1 base lay outside the gene matches. The germline gives CDR1 LGHNA, CDR2 YNFKEQ. The CDR3 has 15 residues. The CDR3 loop reads CASSQGLAGVYEQYF. In nucleotides, the CDR3 is TGTGCCAGCAGCCAGGGACTAGCGGGAGTCTACGAGCAGTACTTC.

V is TRBV7-7 and J is TRBJ2-1, with 14 nucleotides matching TRBD2. The V gene end was trimmed by 5 bases and the J gene end by 9 bases; junction bases not matched to a gene: 6. The CDR3 runs to 15 residues. Germline values: CDR1 SSHAT, CDR2 FNYEAQ (reference sequence). The chain's CDR3 is CASSMGLAGASEQFF. The CDR3 DNA follows: TGTGCCAGCAGCATGGGACTAGCGGGAGCTAGTGAGCAGTTCTTC.

The chain couples TRBV7-9 to TRBJ1-1, with a weak D call TRBD1 (5 bases). Germline V gene lookup returns CDR1 SEHNR and CDR2 FQNEAQ (reference sequence). The germline V and J ends were trimmed by 5 bases and 3 bases, with 10 bases remaining between them. The length of the CDR3 is 13 residues. This CDR3 reads CASSPDSYTEAFF. The CDR3, as DNA: TGTGCCAGCAGCCCAGACAGCTACACTGAAGCTTTCTTT.

The chain links TRBV5-1 to TRBJ2-1, with 8 bases matching TRBD1. Germline CDR1 SGHRS, CDR2 YFSETQ. CDR3 length: 15 amino acids. Trimming cost V 3 bases and J 2 bases; bases outside gene matches: 4. The CDR3 DNA reads TGCGCCAGCAGCTCTACAGGGGGGACCTACAATGAGCAGTTCTTC. Its translation: CASSSTGGTYNEQFF.

The chain combines TRBV12-5 with TRBJ1-1, with D unresolved. This CDR3 spans 12 amino acids. Germline-derived CDR1 and CDR2 are LGHNT and FRNRAP. V was shortened by 7 bases and J by 1 base, with 7 bases between the two germline ends. The CDR3 sequence is CASAPGNTEAFF. The CDR3 region has the DNA TGTGCTAGTGCCCCAGGGAACACTGAAGCTTTCTTT. Full variable domain (remainder filled in from reference TRBV12-5 and TRBJ1-1): DARVTQTPRHKVTEMGQEVTMRCQPILGHNTVFWYRQTMMQGLELLAYFRNRAPLDDSGMPKDRFSAEMPDATLATLKIQPSEPRDSAVYFCASAPGNTEAFFGQGTRLTVV.

The genes are TRBV5-1 and TRBJ2-3; TRBD2 matches 11 bases. Germline V gives CDR1 SGHRS, CDR2 YFSETQ. The CDR3 loop spans 15 amino acids. V was clipped by 3 bases and J by 3 bases; unmatched bases: 3. CDR3 amino acids: CASSYGTSGTDTQYF. The CDR3 DNA follows: TGCGCCAGCAGCTACGGGACTAGCGGAACAGATACGCAGTATTTT.

The J gene is TRBJ2-7, the V gene TRBV6-6; D is ambiguous. The CDR3 runs 15 residues. CDR1 and CDR2 from the germline V gene are MNHNY and SVGAGI (reference sequence). V shed 0 bases and J shed 5 bases, with 14 bases lying between them. The CDR3 DNA sequence: TGTGCCAGCAGTTACTCGTCAGATCCAACTAACGAGCAGTACTTC. This encodes CASSYSSDPTNEQYF.

This clone was seen only once. The rearrangement joins TRBV28 to TRBJ1-2; 7 positions agree with TRBD1. The V and J ends lost 3 bases and 5 bases, in that order; junction bases with no gene match: 9. Germline CDR1 is MDHEN and CDR2 is SYDVKM. This CDR3 spans 15 amino acids. CDR3 sequence: CASSLDRIGKYGYTF. CDR3 in DNA: TGTGCCAGCAGTTTGGACAGGATTGGTAAATATGGCTACACCTTC.

For this clone: A junction end diverges from the germline sequence, so it may reflect a read error. This sequence joins TRBV14 and TRBJ2-2; 7 bases fit TRBD1. Per the germline V gene, CDR1 is SGHDN and CDR2 is FVKESK. The CDR3 is made up of 15 amino acids. The CDR3 reads CASKSTGANTGELFF. CDR3 coding DNA: TGTGCTAGCAAAAGCACAGGGGCAAACACCGGGGAGCTGTTTTTT.

This clone occurred once. The DNA for the CDR3 is TGTGCCAGCAGCTTAGGCTTTACAGGGGGTATCTACGAGCAGTACTTC. Encoded protein: CASSLGFTGGIYEQYF. The rearrangement uses TRBV7-6 and TRBJ2-7; 8 nucleotides align to TRBD1. Germline loops: CDR1 SGHVS, CDR2 FNYEAQ. V trimming: 1 base; J trimming: 3 bases; junction bases outside the gene matches: 8. The CDR3 covers 16 residues.

This clone came up once. The chain couples TRBV7-3 to TRBJ2-6, with D possibly TRBD1 on 5 matching bases. Trimming left V 9 bases short and J 7 bases short, with 19 bases between. CDR3 length: 15 residues. From germline, CDR1 is SGHTA and CDR2 FQGTGA. The CDR3: CASKGMGFEANVLTF. As DNA, the CDR3 is TGTGCCAGTAAGGGGATGGGTTTTGAAGCCAACGTCCTGACTTTC.

The CDR3 sequence: CASSESVSTEAFF. For the CDR3, the DNA is TGTGCCAGCAGTGAAAGCGTCAGCACTGAAGCTTTCTTT. The gene calls are TRBV6-4 and TRBJ1-1, with D unresolved. The length of the CDR3 is 13 residues. The germline V and J ends were trimmed by 3 bases and 4 bases, with 9 bases remaining between them. Per germline, CDR1 MRHNA and CDR2 SNTAGT.

V is TRBV6-1 and J is TRBJ2-2, with D tentatively TRBD2 (5 bases). V was clipped by 6 bases and J by 9 bases, with 11 bases between them. Germline V CDR1 and CDR2: MNHNS, SASEGT. The CDR3 sequence is 12 residues long. CDR3 amino acids: CASRDFPRELFF. The CDR3 DNA sequence: TGTGCCAGCAGGGACTTCCCCAGGGAGCTGTTTTTT.

The chain couples TRBV4-1 to TRBJ1-1; the match to TRBD1 covers 9 bases. Germline lookup yields CDR1 MGHRA and CDR2 YSYEKL. V trimming: 3 bases; J trimming: 3 bases; junction bases outside the gene matches: 5. The CDR3 contains 15 residues. The CDR3 DNA follows: TGCGCCAGCAGCCATTCCGGGACAGGGCACACTGAAGCTTTCTTT. The encoded protein is CASSHSGTGHTEAFF.

The chain carries TRBV28 and TRBJ1-1, with no clear D. This CDR3 spans 15 amino acids. V lost 2 bases and J lost 0, with 10 bases in between. Germline V gene data show CDR1 as MDHEN and CDR2 as SYDVKM. Here the CDR3 reads CASSLPSVLNTEAFF. In DNA, the CDR3 is TGTGCCAGCAGTTTACCCTCAGTCTTGAACACTGAAGCTTTCTTT.